This is a list of T cell receptor beta chains from one sample in a study of T-cell reconstitution after alpha-beta-depleted transplantation in children. TCRdb re-derived calls from the PCR reads in MiXCR, one entry per CDR3 protein. The table includes around 450,000 distinct CDR3 sequences, 15% to 20% detected once. Source: PBMCs, mostly from graft donor cells, taken 360 days after TCRalphabeta/CD19-depleted stem cell transplant. Receptors originate from a boy under two years old who had a stem cell transplant for Wiskott-Aldrich syndrome, so the T cells may come from the graft donor. CDR3s leave out the opening cysteine and the closing phenylalanine or tryptophan. The D gene is left open where the match is weak.

TRBV6-1	NA	TRBJ2-7	ASSPTAGSYEQY
TRBV27	TRBD1	TRBJ1-6	ASSRGGENSPLH
TRBV20-1	TRBD2	TRBJ2-3	SARVLAGGRFTDTQY
TRBV28	TRBD2	TRBJ2-6	ASSLGGGVGFSGANVLT
TRBV27	NA	TRBJ2-3	ASRPKRRLDTQY
TRBV20-1	TRBD1	TRBJ2-7	SARRYRGSSYEQY
TRBV6-1	NA	TRBJ2-7	ASSGPWTSSYEQY
TRBV5-1	TRBD2	TRBJ2-1	ASRAGDEQF
TRBV18	NA	TRBJ1-1	ASSPVRQTNTEAF
TRBV7-2	TRBD1	TRBJ1-5	ASSPVTGVQPQH